One and the same sample provided the 16 T cell receptor beta chains below, sequenced in a study of beta chain features in type 1 diabetes. Of the isolated RNA, all was reverse transcribed, and so the sequenced material was expressed TCRB transcripts. The table came from immunoSEQ multiplex PCR; TCRdb's copy has only in-frame clones and leaves some out. The table lists fewer than 250,000 clones, 11% to 15% of them singletons. Sequencing was done on a sample of naive CD4+ T cells from blood. These receptors originate from a woman aged 35 to 49 in good health.

The chain carries TRBV18 and TRBJ2-1; 7 bases map to TRBD1. CDR1 and CDR2 from the germline V gene are KGHSH and LQKENI. The CDR3 loop spans 13 amino acids. V shed 1 base, J shed 9 bases, and the junction held 3 bases outside the gene matches. The CDR3 reads CASSPQGASEQFF. The CDR3 nucleotides are TGTGCCAGCTCACCACAGGGGGCGAGTGAGCAGTTCTTC.

There are a few counts of this clone. This chain connects TRBV6-5 to TRBJ2-1; 9 bases agree with TRBD2. CDR1 MNHEY and CDR2 SVGAGI come from the germline V gene. The CDR3 length is 15 residues. The ends lost 6 bases at V and 4 bases at J; junction bases unmatched: 7. CDR3: CASSPSGATYNEQFF. CDR3 nucleotides: TGTGCCAGCAGCCCTAGCGGGGCGACATACAATGAGCAGTTCTTC.

This clone has more than one count but fewer than ten. The chain has TRBV11-3 and TRBJ2-7; a weak D match, TRBD2 (5 bases). Deletions cut 5 bases from V and 3 bases from J, with 11 bases between. CDR1 and CDR2 from the germline V gene are SGHNT and YENEEA. This CDR3 spans 13 amino acids. CDR3 region: CASSVLGSYEQYF. CDR3 nucleotides: TGTGCCAGCAGCGTTCTAGGGAGCTACGAGCAGTACTTC.

In nucleotides, the CDR3 is TGTGCCAGCAGCCGACAGGGGGCCTATGGCTACACCTTC. This encodes CASSRQGAYGYTF. The V call is TRBV7-2, the J call TRBJ1-2; TRBD1 matches at 10 bases. The CDR3 contains 13 residues. Germline V gene lookup returns CDR1 SGHTA and CDR2 FQGNSA. The V segment lost 5 bases and the J segment 4 bases; nucleotides outside the gene matches: 1.

This clone turned up a few times. The chain carries TRBV7-2 and TRBJ1-5; D unresolved. Germline CDR1 is SGHTA and CDR2 is FQGNSA. The CDR3 runs 14 residues. Trimming cost V 0 bases and J 7 bases, with 10 bases left between them. CDR3 DNA sequence: TGTGCCAGCAGCTTAGCACAGCGGTTCCAGCCCCAGCATTTT. It yields the protein CASSLAQRFQPQHF.

CDR3 DNA: TGTGCCAGCAGTTTAAGTCGTATACAGGGCACAGATACGCAGTATTTT. This sequence encodes CASSLSRIQGTDTQYF. The J gene is TRBJ2-3, the V gene TRBV27, with D possibly TRBD1 on 5 matching bases. With 2 bases removed from V and 1 base from J, the gap between germline ends came to 13 bases. CDR3 length equals 16 residues. Germline CDR1 MNHEY, CDR2 SMNVEV (reference sequence).

This clone was counted a few times. The rearrangement uses TRBV10-3 and TRBJ1-1; 9 nucleotides match TRBD1. This CDR3 is 14 amino acids long. Trimming removed 4 bases from V and 2 bases from J; junction bases left unmatched: 2. Per germline, CDR1 ENHRY and CDR2 SYGVKD. CDR3 sequence: CAISATGGNTEAFF. DNA of the CDR3: TGTGCCATCAGTGCGACAGGGGGAAACACTGAAGCTTTCTTT.

This clone was counted only a few times. V usage is TRBV6-5 and J usage is TRBJ2-3; D remains unclear. V gave up 0 bases and J gave up 0 bases, with 7 bases separating them. The CDR3 has 15 residues. CDR1 is MNHEY, CDR2 SVGAGI, per germline. This CDR3 is CASSYSIGSTDTQYF. DNA of the CDR3: TGTGCCAGCAGTTACTCGATTGGCAGCACAGATACGCAGTATTTT.

This clone was seen a handful of times. The chain has TRBV4-3 and TRBJ2-7; TRBD2 matches 12 bases. The CDR3 runs 15 residues. CDR1 is LGHNA and CDR2 is YSLEER in the germline V gene. Germline trimming cut 5 bases from V and 3 bases from J; bases unmatched to any gene: 5. The DNA of the CDR3 is TGCGCCAGCAGCAAGGGACTAGCGGGCAGCTACGAGCAGTACTTC. It yields the protein CASSKGLAGSYEQYF.

This clone turned up a few times. This chain uses TRBV5-4 with TRBJ2-3, with TRBD2 identical over 7 bases. CDR3 length equals 17 residues. With V trimmed by 3 bases and J by 1 base, 11 bases remained unmatched. Germline CDR1 and CDR2: SGHNT and YYREEE (reference sequence). As DNA, the CDR3 is TGTGCCAGCAGCTGGAGCGGGACGTTCCCAGGCACAGATACGCAGTATTTT. Protein sequence: CASSWSGTFPGTDTQYF.

This clone came up a few times. The chain uses TRBV7-9 and TRBJ1-3; D gene unclear. Trimming shortened V by 1 base and J by 1 base, and 8 bases separated the two germline ends. The CDR3 contains 15 residues. Germline-derived CDR1 and CDR2 are SEHNR and FQNEAQ (reference sequence). The chain's CDR3 is CASSLVPESGNTIYF. The CDR3 nucleotides read TGTGCCAGCAGCTTAGTGCCGGAGTCTGGAAACACCATATATTTT.

This rearrangement joins TRBV9 to TRBJ1-4; no definite D call. V dropped 0 bases and J dropped 8 bases, with 11 bases sitting between them. CDR3 size: 14 residues. Germline values: CDR1 SGDLS, CDR2 YYNGEE. CDR3 amino acids: CASSVGGGGEKLFF. The CDR3, as DNA: TGTGCCAGCAGCGTAGGGGGTGGAGGGGAAAAACTGTTTTTT. The full variable domain, completed using reference TRBV9 and TRBJ1-4, is DSGVTQTPKHLITATGQRVTLRCSPRSGDLSVYWYQQSLDQGLQFLIQYYNGEERAKGNILERFSAQQFPDLHSELNLSSLELGDSALYFCASSVGGGGEKLFFGSGTQLSVL.

J is TRBJ2-5 and V is TRBV27; D is possibly TRBD1 (6 bases). Germline-derived CDR1 and CDR2 are MNHEY and SMNVEV (reference sequence). The CDR3 spans 12 residues. V gave up 2 bases and J gave up 5 bases, with 6 bases separating them. Here the CDR3 DNA reads TGTGCCAGCAGTTTAAGGGGGGAGACCCAGTACTTC. Translating gives CASSLRGETQYF.

The chain couples TRBV4-3 to TRBJ2-3, with 12 bases aligning to TRBD2. Germline V gives CDR1 LGHNA, CDR2 YSLEER. Trimming cost V 0 bases and J 6 bases; bases outside gene matches: 7. The CDR3 extends over 17 amino acids. The CDR3 reads CASSQDASGGAGDTQYF. The CDR3 bases are TGCGCCAGCAGCCAAGACGCTAGCGGGGGGGCAGGGGATACGCAGTATTTT.

This clone has only a few counts. The V gene is TRBV20-1, the J gene TRBJ2-7; D uncertain. CDR3 size: 11 residues. Trimming removed 6 bases at V and 5 bases at J, with 11 bases between. CDR1 is DFQATT and CDR2 is SNEGSKA in the germline V gene (reference sequence). The CDR3 sequence: CSAPSFHEQYF. Here the CDR3 DNA reads TGCAGTGCCCCTAGTTTCCACGAGCAGTACTTC.

This clone was seen repeatedly, ten times or more. The chain uses TRBV29-1 and TRBJ2-1, with a weak D call TRBD2 (5 bases). This CDR3 has 15 residues. From germline, CDR1 is SQVTM and CDR2 ANQGSEA. Trimming took off 7 bases at V and 0 bases at J, with 16 bases between the two ends. The CDR3 region has the DNA TGCAGCGCACCACTAGGCTCCAACTCCTACAATGAGCAGTTCTTC. It encodes CSAPLGSNSYNEQFF.